This T cell receptor (beta chain) came from a study of blood T cell repertoires in COVID-19. Turning to the study itself: Sources were T cells, B-cell-depleted T cells, or PBMCs; the material itself was cDNA or gDNA.

Study processing details: The assay estimated nucleated cells by amplifying reference gene primers. Assay: immunoSEQ multiplex PCR; the TCRdb copy retains only in-frame clones and omits some. V, J and clone size are those of that table, while D and trimming were read from the DNA. The repertoire holds around 140,000 clones, with 80% to 85% as singletons. V shed 4 bases and J shed 6 bases, with 16 bases lying between them. Germline CDR1 LGHDT, CDR2 YNNKEL (reference sequence). The CDR3 extends over 14 amino acids. The chain recombines TRBV3-1 (or the pseudogene TRBV3-2) with TRBJ2-7; no clear D gene. The TCR originated in a woman aged 55 to 70 with acute or convalescent COVID-19. Sample: peripheral blood. The DNA for the CDR3 is TGTGCCAGCAGCCTACACAATGGGCTGTCCGAGCAGTACTTC. It codes for CASSLHNGLSEQYF.